The 6 T cell receptor beta chains in this list originate from one sample, sequenced in a study of T-cell reconstitution after alpha-beta-depleted transplantation in children. Unique molecular identifiers were used to barcode this TCRbeta library. TCRdb ran MiXCR on the PCR reads and lists one entry per CDR3 protein. The table includes around 580,000 distinct CDR3 sequences, 25% to 30% detected once. Specimen: PBMCs, collected before TCRalphabeta/CD19-depleted stem cell transplant. These receptor sequences come from a boy under two years old with Wiskott-Aldrich syndrome, due to receive a stem cell transplant.

This clonotype was detected only a few times. V usage is TRBV28 and J usage is TRBJ2-5, with D uncertain. The V gene's germline CDR1 is MDHEN and CDR2 SYDVKM. V lost 1 base and J 7 bases, leaving 13 bases between the germline ends. There are 14 residues in the CDR3. CDR3 in DNA: TGTGCCAGCAGTTTATCGTTGGGGTGGGTGACCCAGTACTTC. Translated, it gives CASSLSLGWVTQYF. Complete variable domain (other parts from reference TRBV28 and TRBJ2-5): DVKVTQSSRYLVKRTGEKVFLECVQDMDHENMFWYRQDPGLGLRLIYFSYDVKMKEKGDIPEGYSVSREKKERFSLILESASTNQTSMYLCASSLSLGWVTQYFGPGTRLLVL.

The chain employs TRBV20-1 and TRBJ2-5; 9 positions match TRBD2. CDR1 and CDR2 (germline): DFQATT, SNEGSKA (reference sequence). The CDR3 has 15 residues. V shed 3 bases, J shed 5 bases, and the junction held 10 bases outside the gene matches. The CDR3 here is CSARGAGGPGETQYF. CDR3 DNA sequence: TGCAGTGCTAGGGGGGCGGGAGGGCCGGGGGAGACCCAGTACTTC.

The chain has TRBV29-1 and TRBJ2-1; TRBD2 agrees at 9 bases. The J segment lost 12 bases and the V segment lost 1 base, leaving 13 bases of the junction unmatched. The CDR3 sequence is 15 residues long. Looked up from germline, CDR1 is SQVTM and CDR2 is ANQGSEA. CDR3 bases: TGCAGCGTTGAAGGGAGGAGTAGCGGGAGTTCTGGGCAGTTCTTC. Amino acid sequence: CSVEGRSSGSSGQFF.

This clonotype was seen a few times. The CDR3 spells CTARGSYNEQFF. Here the CDR3 DNA reads TGCACAGCGCGGGGCTCCTACAATGAGCAGTTCTTC. This chain links TRBV20-1 with TRBJ2-1; perhaps TRBD2 as D (6 bases). The CDR3 is 12 residues long. Per the germline V gene, CDR1 is DFQATT and CDR2 is SNEGSKA (reference sequence).

There are a few counts of this clonotype. In DNA form, the CDR3 reads TGTGCCAGCAGCTCCCGCCCCTCCTTTGAAACTAGCACAGATACGCAGTATTTT. Its translation is CASSSRPSFETSTDTQYF. This chain uses TRBV9 with TRBJ2-3; D not certain. This CDR3 has 18 amino acids. The V end lost 4 bases, the J end lost 0 bases, and 21 bases lay between the germline ends. Germline values: CDR1 SGDLS, CDR2 YYNGEE.

This clonotype was found a few times. The chain has TRBV9 and TRBJ2-7; TRBD2 matches at 8 bases. The CDR3 is 15 amino acids. V lost 1 base and J lost 0; bases outside the gene matches: 3. CDR1 and CDR2 (germline): SGDLS, YYNGEE. As DNA, the CDR3 is TGTGCCAGCAGCGTAAGCGGGAGCTTCTCCTACGAGCAGTACTTC. Its protein is CASSVSGSFSYEQYF.